The TCR beta chain under discussion was sequenced for a study of blood T cell repertoires in COVID-19. In the study overall: The cDNA or gDNA used as material had been derived from T cells, B-cell-depleted T cells, or PBMCs.

The authors' processing: Researchers report that nucleated cell counts were estimated from reference gene primer amplification. Method: immunoSEQ multiplex PCR; TCRdb's copy keeps in-frame clones and lacks some. Clone size and V and J calls were adopted from that table, with D and trimming inferred from the DNA. The sample records about 110,000 clones, roughly 71% being singletons. Germline V gene lookup returns CDR1 MNHEY and CDR2 SVGAGI. CDR3 length: 14 residues. Trimming pared 5 bases from V and 0 bases from J, leaving 8 bases between. Sequenced input: peripheral blood. The chain carries TRBV6-5 and TRBJ1-5; D gene unclear. The receptor was isolated from a man at least 80 years old with acute or convalescent COVID-19. The CDR3 protein is CASSLIISNQPQHF. The CDR3 DNA reads as TGTGCCAGCAGTCTAATTATTAGCAATCAGCCCCAGCATTTT.